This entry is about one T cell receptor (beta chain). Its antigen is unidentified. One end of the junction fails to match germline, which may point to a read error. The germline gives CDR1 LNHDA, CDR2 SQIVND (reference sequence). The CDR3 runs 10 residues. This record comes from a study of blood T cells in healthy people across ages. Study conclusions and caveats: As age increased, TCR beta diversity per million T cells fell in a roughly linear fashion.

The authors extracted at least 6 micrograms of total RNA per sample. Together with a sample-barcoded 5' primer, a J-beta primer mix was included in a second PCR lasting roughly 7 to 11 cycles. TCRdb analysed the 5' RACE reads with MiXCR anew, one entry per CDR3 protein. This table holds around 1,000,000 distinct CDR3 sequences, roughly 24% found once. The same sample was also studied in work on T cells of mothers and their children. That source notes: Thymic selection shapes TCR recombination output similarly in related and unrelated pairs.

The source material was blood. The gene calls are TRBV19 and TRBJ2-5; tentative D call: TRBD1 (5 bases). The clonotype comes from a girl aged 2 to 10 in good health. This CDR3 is CVGVRETQYF. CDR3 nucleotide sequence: TGCGTAGGGGTTCGAGAGACCCAGTACTTC.